A single sample is the source of the 25 T cell receptor beta chains below, sequenced in a study of cytomegalovirus exposure and HLA in healthy donors. Primers: 60 Vbeta forward and 13 Jbeta reverse. Measured with immunoSEQ multiplex PCR; TCRdb has only the in-frame clones, and not every one. The sample contains roughly 190,000 clones, roughly 80% of which appear only once. Sequencing input: PBMCs. The receptors were sampled from a female donor in good health and CMV-seronegative.

The rearrangement uses TRBV5-4 and TRBJ1-1; D is possibly TRBD1 (6 bases). From germline, CDR1 is SGHNT and CDR2 YYREEE (reference sequence). There are 18 residues in the CDR3. With 3 bases removed from V and 0 bases from J, the gap between germline ends came to 21 bases. The CDR3 bases are TGTGCCAGCAGCTGGGGTTTGGACAGTCGAGGGCTGAACACTGAAGCTTTCTTT. Translated, it gives CASSWGLDSRGLNTEAFF. Drawing the rest from reference TRBV5-4 and TRBJ1-1, the complete variable domain is ETGVTQSPTHLIKTRGQQVTLRCSSQSGHNTVSWYQQALGQGPQFIFQYYREEENGRGNFPPRFSGLQFPNYSSELNVNALELDDSALYLCASSWGLDSRGLNTEAFFGQGTRLTVV.

The rearrangement links TRBV14 to TRBJ1-2; TRBD1 matches 7 bases. This CDR3 is built from 16 residues. Germline V gene data show CDR1 as SGHDN and CDR2 as FVKESK. The trim removed 4 bases at V and 0 bases at J, leaving 8 bases unmatched. The CDR3 region is CASSPYRDRPNYGYTF. Here the CDR3 DNA reads TGTGCCAGCAGCCCCTACCGGGACAGACCTAACTATGGCTACACCTTC. The full variable domain, rest sourced from reference TRBV14 and TRBJ1-2, is EAGVTQFPSHSVIEKGQTVTLRCDPISGHDNLYWYRRVMGKEIKFLLHFVKESKQDESGMPNNRFLAERTGGTYSTLKVQPAELEDSGVYFCASSPYRDRPNYGYTFGSGTRLTVV.

Written as DNA, the CDR3 is TGTGCCAGCAGCTCCCCCCCGGGGACTAGCGGGAGGGCCGTTGAGCAGTTCTTC. Translation gives CASSSPPGTSGRAVEQFF. The J gene is TRBJ2-1, the V gene TRBV7-9, with 16 bases identical to TRBD2. CDR1 and CDR2 from the germline V gene are SEHNR and FQNEAQ (reference sequence). V lost 4 bases to trimming and J lost 9 bases; unmatched junction nucleotides: 12. This CDR3 has 18 residues.

The chain carries TRBV28 and TRBJ2-2; 14 nucleotides agree with TRBD2. V dropped 1 base and J dropped 4; count of bases not matched to a gene: 8. Per germline, CDR1 MDHEN and CDR2 SYDVKM. The CDR3 loop spans 19 amino acids. This CDR3 reads CASSLFRLAGGPSTGELFF. CDR3 sequence (DNA): TGTGCCAGCAGTTTATTTAGACTAGCGGGAGGGCCGAGCACCGGGGAGCTGTTTTTT.

This clone was detected only a few times. This chain joins TRBV19 and TRBJ1-2, with D uncertain. V was shortened by 3 bases and J by 0 bases, with 8 bases between the two germline ends. Germline CDR1 and CDR2: LNHDA and SQIVND (reference sequence). The CDR3 length is 14 residues. CDR3 coding DNA: TGTGCCAGTAGTATCTCAGTAACTAACTATGGCTACACCTTC. Protein sequence: CASSISVTNYGYTF.

The chain carries TRBV5-1 and TRBJ1-1; 7 positions agree with TRBD1. V lost 0 bases to trimming and J lost 1 base; unmatched junction nucleotides: 3. Germline CDR1 reads SGHRS; CDR2 reads YFSETQ. CDR3 length: 15 residues. The DNA of the CDR3 is TGCGCCAGCAGCTTGGGGGACAGCCGGAACACTGAAGCTTTCTTT. It is translated as CASSLGDSRNTEAFF.

The chain couples TRBV7-3 to TRBJ2-1, with 11 bases fitting TRBD2. The V gene end was trimmed by 5 bases and the J gene end by 2 bases; junction bases not matched to a gene: 5. This CDR3 has 16 amino acids. Germline V gives CDR1 SGHTA, CDR2 FQGTGA. The CDR3 sequence is CASSPYSGRAYNEQFF. Written as DNA, the CDR3 is TGTGCCAGCAGCCCGTATAGCGGGAGGGCCTACAATGAGCAGTTCTTC.

This clone was counted only a few times. The V call is TRBV10-3, the J call TRBJ2-1; 7 bases map to TRBD1. Trimming took 2 bases from V and 9 from J; bases not matched to a gene: 7. In germline, CDR1 is ENHRY, CDR2 SYGVKD. The CDR3 totals 14 residues. The CDR3 here is CAISEIKGAGEQFF. CDR3 DNA: TGTGCCATCAGTGAGATAAAGGGGGCCGGTGAGCAGTTCTTC.

The V gene is TRBV28, the J gene TRBJ1-1; tentative D call: TRBD1 (6 bases). Per germline, CDR1 MDHEN and CDR2 SYDVKM. V lost 4 bases to trimming and J lost 0 bases, with 12 bases between them. This CDR3 region has 15 residues. The chain's CDR3 is CASSSSTGVNTEAFF. For the CDR3, the DNA is TGTGCCAGCAGTTCCTCGACAGGAGTGAACACTGAAGCTTTCTTT.

The V call is TRBV5-4, the J call TRBJ1-4; the D is unclear. CDR1 is SGHNT and CDR2 is YYREEE in the germline V gene (reference sequence). CDR3 length: 14 residues. V lost 4 bases, J lost 7 bases, and 14 bases lay in between. The CDR3: CASSPLSSGEKLFF. The CDR3 DNA reads TGTGCCAGCAGCCCGCTAAGTAGTGGTGAAAAACTGTTTTTT. Looking up the rest from reference TRBV5-4 and TRBJ1-4 gives the full variable domain: ETGVTQSPTHLIKTRGQQVTLRCSSQSGHNTVSWYQQALGQGPQFIFQYYREEENGRGNFPPRFSGLQFPNYSSELNVNALELDDSALYLCASSPLSSGEKLFFGSGTQLSVL.

The chain uses TRBV29-1 and TRBJ2-1, with 9 bases fitting TRBD2. The V gene end was trimmed by 6 bases and the J gene end by 2 bases; junction bases not matched to a gene: 8. The CDR3 contains 15 residues. CDR1 and CDR2 (germline): SQVTM, ANQGSEA. CDR3 in amino acids: CSVLGTSSAYNEQFF. The DNA for the CDR3 is TGCAGCGTCCTCGGGACTAGCTCCGCCTACAATGAGCAGTTCTTC.

The gene calls are TRBV6-1 and TRBJ2-7; no clear D. CDR3 length: 12 amino acids. The V end lost 5 bases, the J end lost 2 bases, and 7 bases lay between the germline ends. CDR1 MNHNS and CDR2 SASEGT come from the germline V gene. Here the CDR3 reads CASSLQPYEQYF. CDR3 DNA: TGTGCCAGCAGTCTACAGCCCTACGAGCAGTACTTC.

V and J are TRBV1 and TRBJ1-1; the table's D call TRBD1 went unverified against the DNA. TRBV1 is a documented pseudogene. The CDR3 is 16 amino acids. As DNA, the CDR3 is TGCACCAGCAGCCTGGGGGCAGGGACGGTATTCTCTGAAGCTTTCTTT. This sequence encodes CTSSLGAGTVFSEAFF.

This chain connects TRBV6-5 to TRBJ2-7; D is possibly TRBD1 (6 bases). V shed 1 base and J shed 5 bases, with 9 bases lying between them. Per germline, CDR1 MNHEY and CDR2 SVGAGI. The CDR3 extends over 13 amino acids. The CDR3 DNA reads TGTGCCAGCAGTTACTTGGGGGCGCACGAGCAGTACTTC. As protein: CASSYLGAHEQYF.

This clone was recorded a few times. V and J are TRBV19 and TRBJ1-1; D is perhaps TRBD1 (6 bases). CDR3 length: 16 amino acids. V lost 6 bases to trimming and J lost 2 bases, with 19 bases between them. CDR1 is LNHDA and CDR2 is SQIVND in the germline V gene (reference sequence). The CDR3 region is CASRIYPGGLNTEAFF. The CDR3 bases are TGTGCCAGTAGGATATACCCGGGGGGGCTAAACACTGAAGCTTTCTTT.

The V and J genes are TRBV5-1 and TRBJ2-1, with D perhaps TRBD2 (6 bases). CDR1 SGHRS and CDR2 YFSETQ come from the germline V gene. CDR3 size: 14 residues. Trimming removed 0 bases from V and 6 bases from J, with 10 bases in between. CDR3 DNA: TGCGCCAGCAGCTTGGTTCGGGGGACCAATGAGCAGTTCTTC. Amino acids: CASSLVRGTNEQFF.

The chain links TRBV5-1 to TRBJ2-3; no reliable D call. The CDR3 runs to 13 residues. In germline, CDR1 is SGHRS, CDR2 YFSETQ. Trimming left V 0 bases short and J 5 bases short, with 7 bases between. The CDR3 protein is CASSLGLGDTQYF. The CDR3 coding sequence is TGCGCCAGCAGCTTGGGGCTAGGAGATACGCAGTATTTT.

This sequence joins TRBV28 and TRBJ1-2, with TRBD1 matching over 7 bases. The CDR3 extends over 14 amino acids. Germline V gene sequence: CDR1 MDHEN, CDR2 SYDVKM. V shed 4 bases, J shed 8 bases, and the junction held 10 bases outside the gene matches. CDR3 residues: CASSSTEGAWGYTF. The DNA of the CDR3 is TGTGCCAGCAGTTCGACGGAGGGGGCATGGGGCTACACCTTC.

This chain connects TRBV28 to TRBJ2-7; TRBD2 agrees at 7 bases. The length of the CDR3 is 16 residues. The germline gives CDR1 MDHEN, CDR2 SYDVKM. V lost 2 bases to trimming and J lost 1 base; unmatched junction nucleotides: 8. CDR3 bases: TGTGCCAGCAGTTTAGAGGTGCTAGCGGAATCCTACGAGCAGTACTTC. This translates into CASSLEVLAESYEQYF.

J is TRBJ2-3 and V is TRBV4-3, with 8 bases fitting TRBD2. The CDR3 contains 15 residues. CDR1 is LGHNA and CDR2 is YSLEER in the germline V gene. V lost 1 base and J lost 10; bases outside the gene matches: 10. CDR3 loop: CASSQGIAGPSPQYF. DNA for the CDR3: TGCGCCAGCAGCCAAGGAATAGCGGGACCCAGCCCGCAGTATTTT.

The chain combines TRBV7-9 with TRBJ1-1; D not certain. V was trimmed by 3 bases and J by 5 bases, leaving 22 bases between them. The germline V gene encodes CDR1 SEHNR and CDR2 FQNEAQ (reference sequence). There are 17 residues in the CDR3. The CDR3 protein is CASSFNPGPGIVTEAFF. Here the CDR3 DNA reads TGTGCCAGCAGCTTCAATCCTGGTCCGGGTATTGTGACTGAAGCTTTCTTT.

V is TRBV28 and J is TRBJ1-2; D call uncertain. With 8 bases removed from V and 4 bases from J, the gap between germline ends came to 20 bases. Germline loops: CDR1 MDHEN, CDR2 SYDVKM. The CDR3 extends over 15 amino acids. This CDR3 reads CASLRQPEGGYGYTF. CDR3 sequence (DNA): TGTGCCAGCCTAAGACAACCTGAAGGAGGCTATGGCTACACCTTC.

The J gene is TRBJ1-2, the V gene TRBV27; 8 bases map to TRBD1. The CDR3 covers 15 residues. Germline V gene sequence: CDR1 MNHEY, CDR2 SMNVEV (reference sequence). The J segment lost 4 bases and the V segment lost 4 bases, leaving 8 bases of the junction unmatched. CDR3 residues: CASSYTGTGTYGYTF. In DNA, the CDR3 is TGTGCCAGCAGTTATACCGGGACAGGTACCTATGGCTACACCTTC.

As for this clone: At one of its ends the junction is not consistent with the germline gene, which may arise from a read error. The CDR3, as DNA: TGTGCCAGTAGTATGCGGGGACTAGCGGCCTACGGGCAGTACTTC. This encodes CASSMRGLAAYGQYF. The chain combines TRBV19 with TRBJ2-7; the match to TRBD2 covers 11 bases. Germline assignment: CDR1 LNHDA and CDR2 SQIVND (reference sequence). This CDR3 has 15 amino acids.

CDR3 in amino acids: CASSLGLAGGPVSNEQFF. CDR3 in DNA: TGTGCCAGCAGCTTAGGACTAGCGGGAGGGCCTGTGTCCAATGAGCAGTTCTTC. The chain links TRBV7-9 to TRBJ2-1; TRBD2 aligns across 14 bases. The V and J ends lost 1 base and 6 bases, in that order; junction bases with no gene match: 8. This CDR3 comprises 18 residues. CDR1 SEHNR and CDR2 FQNEAQ come from the germline V gene (reference sequence).